The 21 T cell receptor beta chains below all came from one sample that was sequenced in a study of breast tumors, draining lymph nodes, adjacent tissues. Breast cancer patients provided tissue from their axillary draining lymph nodes. TCRdb re-derived calls from the multiplex PCR reads in MiXCR, one entry per CDR3 protein. The sample holds tens of thousands of distinct CDR3 sequences, over 25% seen once. Sequencing was performed on axillary lymph node tissue. These receptors were collected from a female donor with breast cancer. Some clones in this sample may be carry-over from other donors' samples.

This clonotype was seen many times. J is TRBJ2-3 and V is TRBV20-1, with D tentatively TRBD2 (6 bases). The CDR3 is 14 amino acids. V lost 6 bases and J lost 2, with 15 bases in between. CDR1 DFQATT and CDR2 SNEGSKA come from the germline V gene (reference sequence). The CDR3 protein is CSAPGSGLTDTQYF. CDR3 coding DNA: TGCAGTGCCCCGGGTAGCGGACTCACAGATACGCAGTATTTT.

In this sample, this clonotype turned up many times. This sequence joins TRBV2 and TRBJ2-5; 8 nucleotides align to TRBD1. Germline V gene data show CDR1 as SNHLY and CDR2 as FYNNEI. This CDR3 comprises 13 residues. After removal of 5 bases from V and 2 bases from J, the junction contained 1 base not matched to a gene. This CDR3 reads CASSRQGQETQYF. The CDR3 DNA reads TGTGCCAGCAGTCGACAGGGGCAAGAGACCCAGTACTTC.

This clonotype was found many times. The V gene is TRBV6-6, the J gene TRBJ1-2; 7 nucleotides agree with TRBD1. Germline V lookup: CDR1 MNHNY, CDR2 SVGAGI (reference sequence). J was trimmed by 2 bases and V by 5 bases; bases with no gene match: 5. The CDR3 length is 14 residues. The CDR3 nucleotides read TGTGCCAGCAGTCCCGGGACAGCGAACTATGGCTACACCTTC. This gives the protein CASSPGTANYGYTF.

This clonotype was counted many times. The rearrangement links TRBV12-5 to TRBJ2-1, with TRBD2 matching 7 bases. Unmatched junction bases numbered 8, after V lost 6 bases and J lost 6 bases. Germline V gene sequence: CDR1 LGHNT, CDR2 FRNRAP. The CDR3 contains 14 residues. The CDR3 bases are TGTGCTAGTGGCCCTGGGCTAGCGGCCAATGAGCAGTTCTTC. This encodes CASGPGLAANEQFF.

The sample holds many counts of this clonotype. The chain is built from TRBV19 and TRBJ2-3, with D perhaps matching TRBD1 (5 bases). The germline CDR1 and CDR2 sequences are LNHDA and SQIVND (reference sequence). There are 12 residues in the CDR3. V gave up 4 bases and J gave up 5 bases, with 7 bases separating them. The CDR3 spells CASSTRGDTQYF. The CDR3 coding sequence is TGTGCCAGTAGTACAAGGGGAGATACGCAGTATTTT.

This clonotype occurred a few times. A much larger clone lies a single base off, so this may be a read error. The rearrangement joins TRBV5-4 to TRBJ2-7, with TRBD2 as a possible D gene (5 bases). The germline V gene encodes CDR1 SGHNT and CDR2 YYREEE (reference sequence). The CDR3 totals 13 residues. Trimming pared 0 bases from V and 6 bases from J, leaving 10 bases between. CDR3 region: CASSLALAFEQYF. The CDR3 DNA reads TGTGCCAGCAGCTTGGCCTTAGCGTTCGAGCAGTACTTC.

The chain is built from TRBV9 and TRBJ1-1; perhaps TRBD1 as D (5 bases). V gave up 3 bases and J gave up 1 base, with 10 bases separating them. Per the germline V gene, CDR1 is SGDLS and CDR2 is YYNGEE. CDR3 length equals 14 residues. CDR3 amino acids: CASSGGSANTEAFF. The CDR3 nucleotides are TGTGCCAGCAGCGGGGGGTCGGCGAACACTGAAGCTTTCTTT.

This clonotype came up many times. The chain uses TRBV6-5 and TRBJ2-2; TRBD2 matches 10 bases. This CDR3 contains 15 residues. Germline V gene data show CDR1 as MNHEY and CDR2 as SVGAGI. With 7 bases clipped from V and 6 bases from J, the junction kept 8 bases outside the gene matches. The CDR3 sequence: CASKGVLAGAGELFF. The CDR3 nucleotides read TGTGCCAGCAAAGGGGTCCTAGCGGGAGCCGGGGAGCTGTTTTTT.

Many counts were recorded for this clonotype. The chain recombines TRBV5-6 with TRBJ2-2; 8 bases are a match to TRBD2. The trim removed 7 bases at V and 3 bases at J, leaving 11 bases unmatched. This CDR3 contains 16 residues. The germline V gene encodes CDR1 SGHDT and CDR2 YYEEEE. The CDR3 region is CASAVLGAGDTGELFF. In DNA, the CDR3 is TGTGCCAGCGCCGTTTTGGGAGCGGGAGACACCGGGGAGCTGTTTTTT.

V is TRBV5-1 and J is TRBJ1-1; D is uncertain. The V end lost 4 bases, the J end lost 4 bases, and 14 bases lay between the germline ends. In germline, CDR1 is SGHRS, CDR2 YFSETQ. The CDR3 runs 14 residues. In DNA form, the CDR3 reads TGCGCCAGCAGCGTGAGCGGGGTCGGCACTGAAGCTTTCTTT. Translating gives CASSVSGVGTEAFF.

In its sample, this clonotype was seen many times. This chain connects TRBV6-2 or TRBV6-3 to TRBJ2-2, with 8 positions matching TRBD2. The CDR3 has 16 amino acids. V lost 4 bases, J lost 1 base, and 5 bases stayed unmatched. Germline V gene lookup returns CDR1 MNHEY and CDR2 SVGEGT. The CDR3 is CASSSSGSKNTGELFF. The CDR3 coding sequence is TGTGCCAGCAGTTCCAGCGGGAGTAAGAACACCGGGGAGCTGTTTTTT.

The table lists this clonotype with many counts. CDR3 sequence: CASRTPQSSYNEQFF. The CDR3 coding sequence is TGTGCCAGCAGAACACCACAAAGCTCCTACAATGAGCAGTTCTTC. V and J are TRBV6-2 or TRBV6-3 and TRBJ2-1; D unresolved. Trimming cost V 6 bases and J 0 bases, with 12 bases left between them. The CDR3 length is 15 residues. Germline V gene sequence: CDR1 MNHEY, CDR2 SVGEGT.

V usage is TRBV7-8 and J usage is TRBJ2-7; possible D gene TRBD1, 6 bases. Trimming took off 1 base at V and 4 bases at J, with 11 bases between the two ends. The CDR3 has 14 residues. CDR1 and CDR2 (germline): SGHVS, FQNEAQ. The CDR3 reads CASSLETGGYEQYF. The CDR3 coding sequence is TGTGCCAGCAGCTTAGAGACAGGCGGATACGAGCAGTACTTC.

This clonotype was detected only once. The CDR3 carries no conserved terminal phenylalanine or tryptophan, so it likely arises from a read error. The limits of the CDR3 on the DNA are not certain, so only TCRdb's listed CDR3 is given. The chain recombines TRBV4-1 with TRBJ2-2; the table gives TRBD2 as D, unverified against the DNA. Looked up from germline, CDR1 is MGHRA and CDR2 is YSYEKL. The CDR3 is 19 residues long, counting both termini. The CDR3 sequence: CASSLPMATAGANTGELMS.

This clonotype was seen at least ten times. The genes are TRBV5-8 and TRBJ1-2, with unresolved D. The germline V gene encodes CDR1 SGHTS and CDR2 YDEGEE. Trimming shortened V by 1 base and J by 2 bases, and 6 bases separated the two germline ends. The CDR3 runs to 13 residues. CDR3 DNA sequence: TGTGCCAGCAGCTTGCTCAGAAACTATGGCTACACCTTC. This encodes CASSLLRNYGYTF.

The rearrangement joins TRBV4-3 to TRBJ2-1, with 7 bases aligning to TRBD1. Germline V gene lookup returns CDR1 LGHNA and CDR2 YSLEER. J was trimmed by 6 bases and V by 2 bases; bases with no gene match: 10. The length of the CDR3 is 16 residues. CDR3 sequence reads: CASSQNRDSQANEQFF. CDR3 nucleotide sequence: TGCGCCAGCAGCCAAAACCGGGACAGCCAGGCCAATGAGCAGTTCTTC.

This clonotype appeared many times. The chain uses TRBV4-2 and TRBJ2-7; D gene uncertain. The CDR3 runs to 13 residues. Deletions cut 4 bases from V and 6 bases from J, with 13 bases between. Per the germline V gene, CDR1 is LGHNA and CDR2 is YNFKEQ. The CDR3 DNA reads as TGTGCCAGCAGCCCCCGTCTACCGGGCGAGCAGTACTTC. It encodes CASSPRLPGEQYF.

This clonotype appeared many times. The V gene is TRBV6-5, the J gene TRBJ1-6; 7 bases are shared with TRBD1. The V gene end was trimmed by 4 bases and the J gene end by 6 bases; junction bases not matched to a gene: 6. The CDR3 spans 15 residues. Germline CDR1 MNHEY, CDR2 SVGAGI. The CDR3 here is CASSSRGGSNSPLHF. DNA of the CDR3: TGTGCCAGCAGTTCCCGAGGGGGCTCTAATTCACCCCTCCACTTT.

J is TRBJ2-3 and V is TRBV20-1, with D possibly matching TRBD2 (5 bases). V was pared by 5 bases and J by 3 bases, with 9 bases between. From germline, CDR1 is DFQATT and CDR2 SNEGSKA (reference sequence). This CDR3 spans 12 amino acids. The CDR3, as DNA: TGCAGTGCTCAAAGCGGAACAGATACGCAGTATTTT. It codes for CSAQSGTDTQYF.

This clonotype was observed at least ten times. A read error may account for a junction end that differs from germline. The V gene is TRBV10-2, the J gene TRBJ2-1; 12 bases match TRBD2. The CDR3 spans 16 residues. The germline gives CDR1 WSHSY, CDR2 SAAADI. The DNA of the CDR3 is TGCGCCGGCAGCCGCCGGGGACTAGCGGGTTACAATGAGCAGTTCTTC. Residues: CAGSRRGLAGYNEQFF.

This clonotype has a count of ten or more. The gene calls are TRBV5-4 and TRBJ2-3; 10 bases line up with TRBD1. Germline assignment: CDR1 SGHNT and CDR2 YYREEE (reference sequence). V dropped 6 bases and J dropped 1; count of bases not matched to a gene: 5. There are 15 residues in the CDR3. In DNA form, the CDR3 reads TGTGCCAGCACGACAGGGGGCGTTGGCACAGATACGCAGTATTTT. Its translation: CASTTGGVGTDTQYF. The variable domain in full, completed from reference TRBV5-4 and TRBJ2-3, reads ETGVTQSPTHLIKTRGQQVTLRCSSQSGHNTVSWYQQALGQGPQFIFQYYREEENGRGNFPPRFSGLQFPNYSSELNVNALELDDSALYLCASTTGGVGTDTQYFGPGTRLTVL.